One and the same sample provided the 28 T cell receptor beta chains below, sequenced in a study of shared clonotypes between healthy human individuals. Sequenced by immunoSEQ multiplex PCR; TCRdb stores in-frame clones only, minus some. Of 600,000 or so clones in the sample, 98% were seen once. The naive CD8 fraction comprised CD45RO-negative cells positively selected for CCR7 and excluded terminally differentiated effector memory CD45RA+ cells. The sample comprised naive CD8+ T cells sorted from blood. Receptors were obtained from a man aged 30 to 45 in good health.

The V and J genes are TRBV7-9 and TRBJ2-3; 7 nucleotides align to TRBD2. In germline, CDR1 is SEHNR, CDR2 FQNEAQ (reference sequence). The V segment lost 1 base and the J segment 2 bases; nucleotides outside the gene matches: 9. The CDR3 consists of 17 residues. The CDR3 bases are TGTGCCAGCAGCTTAGAACCGGCTAGCGGCCACACAGATACGCAGTATTTT. Protein sequence: CASSLEPASGHTDTQYF.

The chain joins TRBV5-1 to TRBJ2-1; D remains ambiguous. V lost 1 base to trimming and J lost 4 bases, with 9 bases between them. CDR3 length: 14 residues. Germline V gene lookup returns CDR1 SGHRS and CDR2 YFSETQ. The CDR3: CASSLREAYNEQFF. CDR3 nucleotides: TGCGCCAGCAGCTTGCGAGAGGCTTACAATGAGCAGTTCTTC. Variable domain in full (rest from reference TRBV5-1 and TRBJ2-1): KAGVTQTPRYLIKTRGQQVTLSCSPISGHRSVSWYQQTPGQGLQFLFEYFSETQRNKGNFPGRFSGRQFSNSRSEMNVSTLELGDSALYLCASSLREAYNEQFFGPGTRLTVL.

To note about this clone: The sample carries other DNA sequences with the same CDR3. The CDR3 reads CASSLGTGELFF. DNA for the CDR3: TGTGCCAGCAGCTTAGGCACCGGGGAGCTGTTTTTT. This chain links TRBV11-2 with TRBJ2-2; D remains unclear. CDR3 length equals 12 residues. With 1 base removed from V and 4 bases from J, the gap between germline ends came to 1 base. From germline, CDR1 is SGHAT and CDR2 FQNNGV.

The chain couples TRBV28 to TRBJ1-2; the match to TRBD1 covers 8 bases. Germline V gene sequence: CDR1 MDHEN, CDR2 SYDVKM. The CDR3 spans 16 residues. After removal of 3 bases from V and 4 bases from J, the junction contained 10 bases not matched to a gene. The CDR3 DNA reads as TGTGCCAGCAGTTTCGACAGGGGAGTATCCTTCTATGGCTACACCTTC. This translates into CASSFDRGVSFYGYTF.

The J gene is TRBJ1-2, the V gene TRBV2; D remains ambiguous. This CDR3 is built from 15 residues. Trimming shortened V by 2 bases and J by 2 bases, and 12 bases separated the two germline ends. Germline CDR1 and CDR2: SNHLY and FYNNEI. The CDR3 protein is CASSEWAGLNYGYTF. The CDR3 DNA reads TGTGCCAGCAGTGAATGGGCAGGATTAAACTATGGCTACACCTTC. The whole variable domain, remainder taken from reference TRBV2 and TRBJ1-2, is EPEVTQTPSHQVTQMGQEVILRCVPISNHLYFYWYRQILGQKVEFLVSFYNNEISEKSEIFDDQFSVERPDGSNFTLKIRSTKLEDSAMYFCASSEWAGLNYGYTFGSGTRLTVV.

The V call is TRBV19, the J call TRBJ2-6; no clear D. The CDR3 contains 18 residues. Trimming left V 1 base short and J 1 base short, with 14 bases between. Germline V gene data show CDR1 as LNHDA and CDR2 as SQIVND (reference sequence). As DNA, the CDR3 is TGTGCCAGTAGTATAGGGGTTGATCTTGGATCTGGGGCCAACGTCCTGACTTTC. Its protein product is CASSIGVDLGSGANVLTF.

The chain employs TRBV7-2 and TRBJ1-1; D remains unclear. This CDR3 comprises 10 residues. The ends were cut back, 3 bases at V and 8 bases at J, with 4 bases in the middle. In germline, CDR1 is SGHTA, CDR2 FQGNSA. In nucleotides, the CDR3 is TGTGCCAGCAGCTTCATCGAAGCTTTCTTT. Translation gives CASSFIEAFF.

This chain connects TRBV6-5 to TRBJ2-1; the match to TRBD2 covers 10 bases. The CDR3 has 16 amino acids. V lost 2 bases, J lost 3 bases, and 4 bases stayed unmatched. Germline V lookup: CDR1 MNHEY, CDR2 SVGAGI. CDR3 bases: TGTGCCAGCAGTTACCTAGCGGGAGACCACTACAATGAGCAGTTCTTC. Amino acids: CASSYLAGDHYNEQFF.

This sequence joins TRBV6-1 and TRBJ2-7; D not certain. This CDR3 is 14 amino acids long. Germline V CDR1 and CDR2: MNHNS, SASEGT. Trimming shortened V by 0 bases and J by 3 bases, and 9 bases separated the two germline ends. DNA for the CDR3: TGTGCCAGCAGTGAAGCTCCAGAACTCTACGAGCAGTACTTC. Translating it yields CASSEAPELYEQYF.

The genes are TRBV7-9 and TRBJ1-3, with 9 bases aligning to TRBD1. There are 18 residues in the CDR3. The trim removed 5 bases at V and 1 base at J, leaving 12 bases unmatched. Per germline, CDR1 SEHNR and CDR2 FQNEAQ (reference sequence). CDR3 in amino acids: CASSRSQTGTGSGNTIYF. As DNA, the CDR3 is TGTGCCAGCAGCCGATCACAAACTGGGACAGGGTCTGGAAACACCATATATTTT.

The chain employs TRBV14 and TRBJ1-2; TRBD1 matches at 7 bases. The CDR3 spans 15 residues. Germline V gives CDR1 SGHDN, CDR2 FVKESK. The ends lost 7 bases at V and 2 bases at J; junction bases unmatched: 10. The CDR3 region has the DNA TGTGCCAGCACCCCGGCTCAGGGGGGCAACTATGGCTACACCTTC. Its translation is CASTPAQGGNYGYTF.

The chain recombines TRBV29-1 with TRBJ2-5; 7 nucleotides agree with TRBD2. This CDR3 contains 14 residues. V dropped 8 bases and J dropped 5; count of bases not matched to a gene: 14. Germline-derived CDR1 and CDR2 are SQVTM and ANQGSEA. The CDR3 here is CSPNKAGEFETQYF. CDR3 sequence (DNA): TGCAGCCCCAACAAGGCGGGAGAGTTTGAGACCCAGTACTTC.

This chain connects TRBV7-9 to TRBJ2-6; 7 bases line up with TRBD1. The CDR3 length is 18 residues. Looked up from germline, CDR1 is SEHNR and CDR2 is FQNEAQ (reference sequence). Trimming cost V 5 bases and J 2 bases; bases outside gene matches: 12. In nucleotides, the CDR3 is TGTGCCAGCAGCCCGCCCCGACAGGGAAGTGCTGGGGCCAACGTCCTGACTTTC. It codes for CASSPPRQGSAGANVLTF.

CDR3 sequence (DNA): TGTGCCAGTACCAGCGGCTACAATGAGCAGTTCTTC. Translated, it gives CASTSGYNEQFF. The chain combines TRBV19 with TRBJ2-1; possibly TRBD2 for D (5 bases). Per germline, CDR1 LNHDA and CDR2 SQIVND (reference sequence). Trimming removed 7 bases at V and 3 bases at J, with 7 bases between. This CDR3 is built from 12 residues.

The chain uses TRBV9 and TRBJ2-2; D unclear. The CDR3 is 13 residues long. The ends were cut back, 3 bases at V and 3 bases at J, with 6 bases in the middle. CDR1 is SGDLS, CDR2 YYNGEE, per germline. The CDR3 loop is CASSGVDTGELFF. The CDR3 nucleotides read TGTGCCAGCAGCGGGGTAGACACCGGGGAGCTGTTTTTT.

This clone was detected once. The chain links TRBV5-1 to TRBJ2-7; D not resolved. Germline values: CDR1 SGHRS, CDR2 YFSETQ. V lost 4 bases, J lost 0 bases, and 8 bases lay in between. The length of the CDR3 is 13 residues. As DNA, the CDR3 is TGCGCCAGCAGCCAAGGGCACTCCTACGAGCAGTACTTC. Translation: CASSQGHSYEQYF.

The V and J genes are TRBV11-2 and TRBJ2-3; 13 bases fit TRBD2. The germline CDR1 and CDR2 sequences are SGHAT and FQNNGV. The V segment lost 7 bases and the J segment 4 bases; nucleotides outside the gene matches: 8. The CDR3 length is 16 residues. The CDR3 is CASTSGTSGIADTQYF. CDR3 DNA sequence: TGTGCCAGCACCTCGGGGACTAGCGGGATCGCAGATACGCAGTATTTT.

The chain has TRBV13 and TRBJ2-7; TRBD2 matches at 11 bases. The length of the CDR3 is 14 residues. V dropped 5 bases and J dropped 4; count of bases not matched to a gene: 4. Germline CDR1 reads PRHDT; CDR2 reads FYEKMQ (reference sequence). Written as DNA, the CDR3 is TGTGCCAGCAGCATGGGACTAGCGGTATACGAGCAGTACTTC. Translation gives CASSMGLAVYEQYF. Using reference TRBV13 and TRBJ2-7 for the parts outside the CDR3, the full variable domain is AAGVIQSPRHLIKEKRETATLKCYPIPRHDTVYWYQQGPGQDPQFLISFYEKMQSDKGSIPDRFSAQQFSDYHSELNMSSLELGDSALYFCASSMGLAVYEQYFGPGTRLTVT.

This chain joins TRBV5-1 and TRBJ2-2, with 8 bases fitting TRBD1. V shed 4 bases and J 0 bases; nucleotides not matched to a gene: 8. Germline V gene data show CDR1 as SGHRS and CDR2 as YFSETQ. This CDR3 region has 17 residues. CDR3 sequence: CASSVIPGQANTGELFF. Here the CDR3 DNA reads TGCGCCAGCAGCGTCATTCCGGGACAGGCGAACACCGGGGAGCTGTTTTTT. The full variable domain, rest sourced from reference TRBV5-1 and TRBJ2-2, is KAGVTQTPRYLIKTRGQQVTLSCSPISGHRSVSWYQQTPGQGLQFLFEYFSETQRNKGNFPGRFSGRQFSNSRSEMNVSTLELGDSALYLCASSVIPGQANTGELFFGEGSRLTVL.

The chain recombines TRBV16 with TRBJ2-7; TRBD1 matches at 7 bases. CDR3 length: 14 amino acids. V dropped 1 base and J dropped 2; count of bases not matched to a gene: 2. CDR1 and CDR2 (germline): KGHSY, FQNENV. CDR3 in amino acids: CASSQLGQTYEQYF. The CDR3 bases are TGTGCCAGCAGCCAATTGGGACAGACCTACGAGCAGTACTTC.

The chain has TRBV7-9 and TRBJ2-7; 9 bases match TRBD2. This CDR3 region has 15 residues. Germline V gene sequence: CDR1 SEHNR, CDR2 FQNEAQ (reference sequence). The junction had 7 bases not matched to a gene; V was cut back by 5 bases and J by 2 bases. This CDR3 reads CASSPTSGYTYEQYF. The CDR3 region has the DNA TGTGCCAGCAGCCCGACTAGCGGATACACCTACGAGCAGTACTTC. Full variable domain (remainder filled in from reference TRBV7-9 and TRBJ2-7): DTGVSQNPRHKITKRGQNVTFRCDPISEHNRLYWYRQTLGQGPEFLTYFQNEAQLEKSRLLSDRFSAERPKGSFSTLEIQRTEQGDSAMYLCASSPTSGYTYEQYFGPGTRLTVT.

V usage is TRBV4-1 and J usage is TRBJ2-7; D may be TRBD2 (6 bases). This CDR3 contains 15 residues. Germline V gene lookup returns CDR1 MGHRA and CDR2 YSYEKL. V gave up 0 bases and J gave up 2 bases, with 11 bases separating them. CDR3 bases: TGCGCCAGCAGCCAAGAAGGAGGGTATCCCTACGAGCAGTACTTC. Translated, it gives CASSQEGGYPYEQYF.

J is TRBJ2-1 and V is TRBV25-1; D gene ambiguous. The CDR3 sequence is 12 residues long. Germline V lookup: CDR1 MGHDK, CDR2 SYGVNS. The V end was cut by 3 bases, the J end by 11 bases, with 11 bases between. CDR3 in amino acids: CASSELFDKQFF. The CDR3 coding sequence is TGTGCCAGCAGTGAGCTTTTTGATAAGCAGTTCTTC.

V usage is TRBV6-1 and J usage is TRBJ1-3; D uncertain. The germline CDR1 and CDR2 sequences are MNHNS and SASEGT. The CDR3 consists of 16 residues. V lost 0 bases to trimming and J lost 0 bases, with 9 bases between them. The CDR3 coding sequence is TGTGCCAGCAGTGAAGCTCGCGTCAGCTCTGGAAACACCATATATTTT. Translating gives CASSEARVSSGNTIYF.

The chain combines TRBV5-6 with TRBJ1-1; no clear D gene. Trimming removed 5 bases at V and 4 bases at J, with 9 bases between. The germline V gene encodes CDR1 SGHDT and CDR2 YYEEEE. CDR3 length: 12 amino acids. CDR3 region: CASSSPFTEAFF. CDR3 nucleotide sequence: TGTGCCAGCAGTTCGCCCTTCACTGAAGCTTTCTTT.

The V gene is TRBV10-1, the J gene TRBJ1-5, with 8 bases lining up with TRBD1. CDR1 is WNHNN, CDR2 SYGVQD, per germline (reference sequence). The J segment lost 2 bases and the V segment lost 4 bases, leaving 4 bases of the junction unmatched. The length of the CDR3 is 15 residues. CDR3 coding DNA: TGCGCCAGCAGTGGGACAGGGTGGGGCAATCAGCCCCAGCATTTT. Its translation: CASSGTGWGNQPQHF.

V gene TRBV6-1 combines with J gene TRBJ2-5, with D unresolved. Germline V gene lookup returns CDR1 MNHNS and CDR2 SASEGT. V lost 0 bases and J 4 bases, leaving 6 bases between the germline ends. The CDR3 totals 13 residues. The CDR3 bases are TGTGCCAGCAGTGAAGCAAGGGTAGAGACCCAGTACTTC. Amino acids: CASSEARVETQYF.

This clone was recorded once. It is unclear where the CDR3 begins or ends on the DNA, so no DNA is shown, and the CDR3 is as TCRdb lists it. The chain recombines TRBV5-5 with TRBJ1-2; TRBD1 is the table's D call and was not checked against the DNA. Germline values: CDR1 SGHKS, CDR2 YYEKEE (reference sequence). The length of the CDR3 is 20 amino acids, counting both ends. CDR3 amino acids: CASSLTADRGTMATPSVRDF.